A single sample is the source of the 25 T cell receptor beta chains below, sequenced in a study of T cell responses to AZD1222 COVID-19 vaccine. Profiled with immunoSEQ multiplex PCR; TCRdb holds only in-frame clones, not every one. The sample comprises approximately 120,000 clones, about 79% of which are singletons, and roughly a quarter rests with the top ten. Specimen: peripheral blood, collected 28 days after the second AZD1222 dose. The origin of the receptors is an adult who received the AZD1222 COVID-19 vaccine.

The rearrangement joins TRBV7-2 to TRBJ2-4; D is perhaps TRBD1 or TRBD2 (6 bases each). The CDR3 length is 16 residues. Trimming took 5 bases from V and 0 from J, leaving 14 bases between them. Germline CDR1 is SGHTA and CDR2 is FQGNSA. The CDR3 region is CASSPQGGGAKNIQYF. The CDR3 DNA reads TGTGCCAGCAGCCCCCAAGGAGGGGGAGCCAAAAACATTCAGTACTTC.

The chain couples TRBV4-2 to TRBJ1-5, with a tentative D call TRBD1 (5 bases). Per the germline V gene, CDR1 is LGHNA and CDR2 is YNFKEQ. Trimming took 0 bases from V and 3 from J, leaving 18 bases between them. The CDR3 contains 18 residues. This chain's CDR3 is CASSQDLSGATSNQPQHF. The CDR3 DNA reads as TGTGCCAGCAGCCAAGATTTGTCTGGGGCGACTTCCAATCAGCCCCAGCATTTT.

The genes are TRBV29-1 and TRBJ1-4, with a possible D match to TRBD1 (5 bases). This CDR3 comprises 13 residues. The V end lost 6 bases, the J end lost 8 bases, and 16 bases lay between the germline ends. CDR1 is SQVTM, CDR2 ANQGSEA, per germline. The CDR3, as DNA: TGCAGCGTCGGGGGTGGTGGAGGGGAAAAACTGTTTTTT. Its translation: CSVGGGGGEKLFF. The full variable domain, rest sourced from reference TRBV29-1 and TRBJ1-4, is SAVISQKPSRDICQRGTSLTIQCQVDSQVTMMFWYRQQPGQSLTLIATANQGSEATYESGFVIDKFPISRPNLTFSTLTVSNMSPEDSSIYLCSVGGGGGEKLFFGSGTQLSVL.

CDR3 loop: CASSLVTSNQPQHF. CDR3 DNA sequence: TGTGCCAGCAGCTTAGTAACAAGCAATCAGCCCCAGCATTTT. The chain carries TRBV7-2 and TRBJ1-5; D not resolved. The germline CDR1 and CDR2 sequences are SGHTA and FQGNSA. V was pared by 1 base and J by 1 base, with 5 bases between. The CDR3 is made up of 14 amino acids.

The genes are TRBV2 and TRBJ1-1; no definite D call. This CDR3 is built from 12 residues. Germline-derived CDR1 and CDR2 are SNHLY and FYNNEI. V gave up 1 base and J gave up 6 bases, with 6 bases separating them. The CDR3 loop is CASSEDVSEAFF. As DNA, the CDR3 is TGTGCCAGCAGTGAAGACGTTTCTGAAGCTTTCTTT. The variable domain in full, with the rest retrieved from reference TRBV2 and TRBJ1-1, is EPEVTQTPSHQVTQMGQEVILRCVPISNHLYFYWYRQILGQKVEFLVSFYNNEISEKSEIFDDQFSVERPDGSNFTLKIRSTKLEDSAMYFCASSEDVSEAFFGQGTRLTVV.

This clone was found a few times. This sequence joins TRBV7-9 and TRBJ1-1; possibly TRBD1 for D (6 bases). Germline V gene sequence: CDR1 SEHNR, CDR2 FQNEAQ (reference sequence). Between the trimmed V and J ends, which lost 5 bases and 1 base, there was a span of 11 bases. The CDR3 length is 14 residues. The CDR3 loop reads CASSPQTGNTEAFF. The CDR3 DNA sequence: TGTGCCAGCAGCCCACAGACAGGGAACACTGAAGCTTTCTTT.

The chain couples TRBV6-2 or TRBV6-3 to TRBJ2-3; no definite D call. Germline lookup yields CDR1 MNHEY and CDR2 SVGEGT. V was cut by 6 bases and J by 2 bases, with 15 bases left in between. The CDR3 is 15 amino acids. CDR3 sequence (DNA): TGTGCCAGCAGCCCCCTTTGGGATCCCACAGATACGCAGTATTTT. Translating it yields CASSPLWDPTDTQYF.

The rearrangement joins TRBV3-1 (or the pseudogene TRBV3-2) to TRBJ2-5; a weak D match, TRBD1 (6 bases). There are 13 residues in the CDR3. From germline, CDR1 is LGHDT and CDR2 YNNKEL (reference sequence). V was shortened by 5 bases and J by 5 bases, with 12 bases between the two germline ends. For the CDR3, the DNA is TGTGCCAGCAGCTACGACAGGCTGGAGACCCAGTACTTC. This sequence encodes CASSYDRLETQYF.

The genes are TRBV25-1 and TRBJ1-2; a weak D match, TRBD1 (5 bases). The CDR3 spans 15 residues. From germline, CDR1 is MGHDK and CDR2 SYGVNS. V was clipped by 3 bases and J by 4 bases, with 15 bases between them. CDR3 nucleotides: TGTGCCAGCAGTGACTGGGGGGAGAGGACCTATGGCTACACCTTC. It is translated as CASSDWGERTYGYTF.

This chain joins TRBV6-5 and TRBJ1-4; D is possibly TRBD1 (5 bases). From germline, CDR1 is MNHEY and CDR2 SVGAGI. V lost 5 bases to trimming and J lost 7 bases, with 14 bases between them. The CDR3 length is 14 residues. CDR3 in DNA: TGTGCCAGCAGTCTTCAGGGTGTGGGTGAAAAACTGTTTTTT. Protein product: CASSLQGVGEKLFF.

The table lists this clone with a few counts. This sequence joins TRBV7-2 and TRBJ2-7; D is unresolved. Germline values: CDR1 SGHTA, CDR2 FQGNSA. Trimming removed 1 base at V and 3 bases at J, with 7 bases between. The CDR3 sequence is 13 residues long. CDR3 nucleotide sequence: TGTGCCAGCAGCTTAGGGGCCAACTACGAGCAGTACTTC. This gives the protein CASSLGANYEQYF.

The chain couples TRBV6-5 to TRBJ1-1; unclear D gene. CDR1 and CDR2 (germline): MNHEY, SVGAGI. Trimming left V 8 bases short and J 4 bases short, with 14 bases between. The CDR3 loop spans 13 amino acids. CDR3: CASQVDRGTEAFF. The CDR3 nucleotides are TGTGCCAGCCAAGTCGACCGGGGCACTGAAGCTTTCTTT.

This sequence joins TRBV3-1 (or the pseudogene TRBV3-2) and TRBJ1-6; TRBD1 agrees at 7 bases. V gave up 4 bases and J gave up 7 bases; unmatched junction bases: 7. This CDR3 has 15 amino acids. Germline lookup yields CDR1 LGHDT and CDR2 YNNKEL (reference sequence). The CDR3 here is CASSLGQAANSPLHF. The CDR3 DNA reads TGTGCCAGCAGCCTCGGACAGGCGGCAAATTCACCCCTCCACTTT.

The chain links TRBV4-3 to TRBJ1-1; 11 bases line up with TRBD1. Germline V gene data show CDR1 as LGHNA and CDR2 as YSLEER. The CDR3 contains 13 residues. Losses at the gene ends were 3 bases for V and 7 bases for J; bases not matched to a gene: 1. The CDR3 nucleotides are TGCGCCAGCAGCCAGGACAGGGGGCTTGAAGCTTTCTTT. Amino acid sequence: CASSQDRGLEAFF.

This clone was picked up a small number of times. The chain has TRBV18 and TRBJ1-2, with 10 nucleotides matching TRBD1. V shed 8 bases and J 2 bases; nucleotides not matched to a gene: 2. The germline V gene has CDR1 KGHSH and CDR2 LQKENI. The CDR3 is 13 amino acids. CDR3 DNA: TGTGCCAGCCGGGACAGGGGAAACTATGGCTACACCTTC. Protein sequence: CASRDRGNYGYTF.

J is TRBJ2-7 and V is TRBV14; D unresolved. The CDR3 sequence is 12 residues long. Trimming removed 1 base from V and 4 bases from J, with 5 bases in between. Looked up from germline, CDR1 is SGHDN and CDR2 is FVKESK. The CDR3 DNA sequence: TGTGCCAGCAGCCAAGTCAAGTACGAGCAGTACTTC. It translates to CASSQVKYEQYF.

CDR3 in DNA: TGCGCCAGCAGCCCAGGGACAGAGTATCAGCCCCAGCATTTT. Amino acid sequence: CASSPGTEYQPQHF. The genes are TRBV5-1 and TRBJ1-5, with 7 nucleotides matching TRBD1. CDR3 length: 14 residues. Germline loops: CDR1 SGHRS, CDR2 YFSETQ. V lost 4 bases and J lost 5; bases outside the gene matches: 6.

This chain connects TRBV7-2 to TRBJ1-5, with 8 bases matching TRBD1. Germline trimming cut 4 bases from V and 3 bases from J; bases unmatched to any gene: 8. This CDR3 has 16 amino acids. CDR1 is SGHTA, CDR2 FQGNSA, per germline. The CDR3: CASSYSGQGFNQPQHF. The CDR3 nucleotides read TGTGCCAGCAGCTATTCCGGACAGGGCTTCAATCAGCCCCAGCATTTT. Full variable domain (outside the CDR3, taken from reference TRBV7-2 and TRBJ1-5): GAGVSQSPSNKVTEKGKDVELRCDPISGHTALYWYRQSLGQGLEFLIYFQGNSAPDKSGLPSDRFSAERTGGSVSTLTIQRTQQEDSAVYLCASSYSGQGFNQPQHFGDGTRLSIL.

This CDR3 is CASSQQHSPLHF. The CDR3 coding sequence is TGTGCCAGCAGTCAACAGCATTCACCCCTCCACTTT. V gene TRBV2 combines with J gene TRBJ1-6; D is undetermined. Germline lookup yields CDR1 SNHLY and CDR2 FYNNEI. The CDR3 has 12 residues. V dropped 5 bases and J dropped 8 bases, with 7 bases sitting between them.

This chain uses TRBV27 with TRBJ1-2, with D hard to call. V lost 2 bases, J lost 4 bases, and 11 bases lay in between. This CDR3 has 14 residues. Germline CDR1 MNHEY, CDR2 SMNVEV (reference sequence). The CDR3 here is CASSLRPSLYGYTF. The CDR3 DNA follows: TGTGCCAGCAGTTTAAGGCCCTCACTCTATGGCTACACCTTC.

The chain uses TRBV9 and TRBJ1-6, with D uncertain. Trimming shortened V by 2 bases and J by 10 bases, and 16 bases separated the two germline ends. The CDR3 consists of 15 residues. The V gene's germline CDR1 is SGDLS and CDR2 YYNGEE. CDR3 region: CASSVEDRERSPLHF. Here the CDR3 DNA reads TGTGCCAGCAGCGTCGAGGATAGGGAGCGATCACCCCTCCACTTT.

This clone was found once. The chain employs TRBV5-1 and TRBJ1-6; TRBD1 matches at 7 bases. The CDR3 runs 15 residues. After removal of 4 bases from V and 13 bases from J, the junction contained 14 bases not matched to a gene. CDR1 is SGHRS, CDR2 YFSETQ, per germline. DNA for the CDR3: TGCGCCAGCAGCACATTCTCTACAGGGGCAAGGCCCCTCCACTTT. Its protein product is CASSTFSTGARPLHF.

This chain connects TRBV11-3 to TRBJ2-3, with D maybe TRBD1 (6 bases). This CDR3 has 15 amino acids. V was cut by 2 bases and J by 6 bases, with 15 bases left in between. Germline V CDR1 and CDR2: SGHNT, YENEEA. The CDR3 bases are TGTGCCAGCAGCTTAACCAGCCAGGGGCTGGATACGCAGTATTTT. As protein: CASSLTSQGLDTQYF.

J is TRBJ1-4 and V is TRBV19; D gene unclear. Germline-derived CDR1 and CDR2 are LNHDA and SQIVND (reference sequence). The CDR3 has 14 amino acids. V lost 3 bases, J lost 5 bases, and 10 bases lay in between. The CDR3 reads CASSIWQFNEKLFF. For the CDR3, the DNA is TGTGCCAGTAGTATCTGGCAGTTCAATGAAAAACTGTTTTTT. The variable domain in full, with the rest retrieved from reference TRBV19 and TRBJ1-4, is DGGITQSPKYLFRKEGQNVTLSCEQNLNHDAMYWYRQDPGQGLRLIYYSQIVNDFQKGDIAEGYSVSREKKESFPLTVTSAQKNPTAFYLCASSIWQFNEKLFFGSGTQLSVL.

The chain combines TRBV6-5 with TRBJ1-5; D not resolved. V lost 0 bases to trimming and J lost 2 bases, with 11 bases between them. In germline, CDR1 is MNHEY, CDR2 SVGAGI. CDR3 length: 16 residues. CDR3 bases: TGTGCCAGCAGTTACTCGTTACCCTCGGGCAATCAGCCCCAGCATTTT. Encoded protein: CASSYSLPSGNQPQHF.